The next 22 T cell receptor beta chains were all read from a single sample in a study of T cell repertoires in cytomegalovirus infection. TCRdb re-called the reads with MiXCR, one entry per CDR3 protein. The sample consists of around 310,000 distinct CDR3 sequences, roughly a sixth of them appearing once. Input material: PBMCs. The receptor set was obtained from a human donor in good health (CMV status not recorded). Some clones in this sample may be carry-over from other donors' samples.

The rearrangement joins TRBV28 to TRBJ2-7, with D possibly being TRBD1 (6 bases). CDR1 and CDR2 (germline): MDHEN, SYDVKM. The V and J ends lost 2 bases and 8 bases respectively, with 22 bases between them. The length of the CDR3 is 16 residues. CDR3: CASSLTFSLTGTKQYF. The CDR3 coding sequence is TGTGCCAGCAGTTTAACGTTCAGTCTTACAGGGACAAAGCAGTACTTC.

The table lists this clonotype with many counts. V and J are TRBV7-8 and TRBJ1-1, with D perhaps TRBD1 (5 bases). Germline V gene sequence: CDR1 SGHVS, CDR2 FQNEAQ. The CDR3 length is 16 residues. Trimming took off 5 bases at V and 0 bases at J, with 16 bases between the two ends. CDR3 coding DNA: TGTGCCAGCAGCCCCAGGGAATTTGGGATGAACACTGAAGCTTTCTTT. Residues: CASSPREFGMNTEAFF.

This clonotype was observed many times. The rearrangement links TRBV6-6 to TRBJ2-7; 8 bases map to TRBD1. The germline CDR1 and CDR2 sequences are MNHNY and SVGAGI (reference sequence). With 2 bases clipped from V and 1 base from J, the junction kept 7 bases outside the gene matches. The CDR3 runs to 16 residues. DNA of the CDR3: TGTGCCAGCAGTTACCCAGGACAGGGACCTTCCTACGAGCAGTACTTC. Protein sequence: CASSYPGQGPSYEQYF.

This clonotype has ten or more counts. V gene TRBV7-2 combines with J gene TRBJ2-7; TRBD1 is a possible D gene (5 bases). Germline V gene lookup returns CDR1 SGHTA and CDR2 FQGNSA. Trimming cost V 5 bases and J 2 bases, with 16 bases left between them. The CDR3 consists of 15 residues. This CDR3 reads CASSISIDSAYEQYF. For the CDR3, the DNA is TGTGCCAGCAGCATATCTATCGACAGTGCCTACGAGCAGTACTTC.

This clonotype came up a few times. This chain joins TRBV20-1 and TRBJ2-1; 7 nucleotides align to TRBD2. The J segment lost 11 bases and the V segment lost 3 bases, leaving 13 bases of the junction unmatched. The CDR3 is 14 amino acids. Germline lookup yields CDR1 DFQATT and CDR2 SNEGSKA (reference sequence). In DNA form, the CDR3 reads TGCAGTGCTAGCCCTTTACGGACTAGTAATAAGCAGTTCTTC. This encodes CSASPLRTSNKQFF.

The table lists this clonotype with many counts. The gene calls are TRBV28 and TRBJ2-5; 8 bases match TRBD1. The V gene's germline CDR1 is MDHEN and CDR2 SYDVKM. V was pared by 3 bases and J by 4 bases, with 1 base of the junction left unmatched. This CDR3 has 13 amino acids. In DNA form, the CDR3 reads TGTGCCAGCAGTTTTCAGGGGGCAGAGACCCAGTACTTC. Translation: CASSFQGAETQYF.

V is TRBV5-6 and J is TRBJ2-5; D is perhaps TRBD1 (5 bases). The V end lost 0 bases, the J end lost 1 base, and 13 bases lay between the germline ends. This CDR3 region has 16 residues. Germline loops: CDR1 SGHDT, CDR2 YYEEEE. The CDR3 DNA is TGTGCCAGCAGCTTGGGAGCTTCGACAGCCCAAGAGACCCAGTACTTC. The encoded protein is CASSLGASTAQETQYF.

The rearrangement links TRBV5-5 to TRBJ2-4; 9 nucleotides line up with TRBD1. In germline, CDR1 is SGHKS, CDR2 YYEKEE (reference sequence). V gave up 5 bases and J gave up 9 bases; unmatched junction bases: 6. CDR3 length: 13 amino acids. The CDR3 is CASRTDRGGIQYF. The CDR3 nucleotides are TGTGCCAGCAGAACGGACAGGGGTGGCATTCAGTACTTC.

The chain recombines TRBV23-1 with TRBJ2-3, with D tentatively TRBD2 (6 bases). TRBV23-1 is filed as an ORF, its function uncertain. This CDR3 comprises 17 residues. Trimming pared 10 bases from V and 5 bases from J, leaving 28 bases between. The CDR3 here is CATLRDGGFRVGDTQYF. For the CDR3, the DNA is TGCGCCACCCTCCGGGACGGGGGTTTTCGCGTAGGAGATACGCAGTATTTT.

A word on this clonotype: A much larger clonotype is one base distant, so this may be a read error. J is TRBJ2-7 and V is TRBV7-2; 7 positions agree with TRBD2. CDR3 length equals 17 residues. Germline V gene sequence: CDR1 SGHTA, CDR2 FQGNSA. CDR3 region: CASSLGPGEGSSYKQYF. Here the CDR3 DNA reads TGTGCCAGCAGCTTAGGCCCCGGGGAGGGCAGCTCCTACAAGCAGTACTTC. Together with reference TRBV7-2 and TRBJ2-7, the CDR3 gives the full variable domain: GAGVSQSPSNKVTEKGKDVELRCDPISGHTALYWYRQSLGQGLEFLIYFQGNSAPDKSGLPSDRFSAERTGGSVSTLTIQRTQQEDSAVYLCASSLGPGEGSSYKQYFGPGTRLTVT.

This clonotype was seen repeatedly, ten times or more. CDR3 bases: TGTGCCAGCAGCTTAGTGGGGGGTTCCTACAATGAGCAGTTCTTC. Its translation: CASSLVGGSYNEQFF. The rearrangement uses TRBV7-2 and TRBJ2-1; possible D gene TRBD2, 6 bases. Looked up from germline, CDR1 is SGHTA and CDR2 is FQGNSA. The CDR3 loop spans 15 amino acids. V gave up 1 base and J gave up 1 base, with 8 bases separating them.

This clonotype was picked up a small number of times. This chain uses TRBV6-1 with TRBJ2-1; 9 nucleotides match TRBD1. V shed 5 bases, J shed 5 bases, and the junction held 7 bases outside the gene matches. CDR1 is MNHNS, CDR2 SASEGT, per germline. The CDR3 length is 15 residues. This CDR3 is CASSSDRGYDNEQFF. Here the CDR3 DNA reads TGTGCCAGCAGTTCGGACAGGGGCTACGACAATGAGCAGTTCTTC.

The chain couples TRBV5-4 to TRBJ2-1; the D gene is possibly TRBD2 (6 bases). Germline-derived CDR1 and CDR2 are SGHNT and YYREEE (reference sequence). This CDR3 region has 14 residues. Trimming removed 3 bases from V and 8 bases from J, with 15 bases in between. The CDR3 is CASSSRDRGDEQFF. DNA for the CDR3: TGTGCCAGCAGCTCCAGGGACCGCGGGGATGAGCAGTTCTTC.

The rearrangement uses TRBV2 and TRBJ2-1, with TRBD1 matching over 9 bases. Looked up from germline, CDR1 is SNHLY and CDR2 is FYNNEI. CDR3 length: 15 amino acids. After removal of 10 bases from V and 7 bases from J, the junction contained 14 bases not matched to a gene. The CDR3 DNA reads TGTGCCATTCGGCCGGGACAGGGACTTGGGAATGAGCAGTTCTTC. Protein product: CAIRPGQGLGNEQFF. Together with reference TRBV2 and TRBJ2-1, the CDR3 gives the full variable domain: EPEVTQTPSHQVTQMGQEVILRCVPISNHLYFYWYRQILGQKVEFLVSFYNNEISEKSEIFDDQFSVERPDGSNFTLKIRSTKLEDSAMYFCAIRPGQGLGNEQFFGPGTRLTVL.

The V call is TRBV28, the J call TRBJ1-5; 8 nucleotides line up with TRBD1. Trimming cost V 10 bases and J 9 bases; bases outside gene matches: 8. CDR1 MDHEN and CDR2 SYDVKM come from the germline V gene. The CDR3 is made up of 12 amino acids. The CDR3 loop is CATRTGQGPQHF. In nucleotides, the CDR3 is TGTGCCACTCGGACAGGGCAGGGGCCCCAGCATTTT.

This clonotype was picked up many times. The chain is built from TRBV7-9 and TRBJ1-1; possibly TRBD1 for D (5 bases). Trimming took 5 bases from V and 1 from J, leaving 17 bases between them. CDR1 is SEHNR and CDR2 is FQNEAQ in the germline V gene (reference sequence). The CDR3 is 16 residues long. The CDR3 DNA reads TGTGCCAGCAGCCAGGCAGGGTTTAATTGGAACACTGAAGCTTTCTTT. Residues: CASSQAGFNWNTEAFF. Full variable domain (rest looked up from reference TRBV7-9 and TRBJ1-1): DTGVSQNPRHKITKRGQNVTFRCDPISEHNRLYWYRQTLGQGPEFLTYFQNEAQLEKSRLLSDRFSAERPKGSFSTLEIQRTEQGDSAMYLCASSQAGFNWNTEAFFGQGTRLTVV.

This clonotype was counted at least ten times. Written as DNA, the CDR3 is TGTGCCAGCAGCTCCAGACAGGGCGCGAATCAGCCCCAGCATTTT. Its protein is CASSSRQGANQPQHF. This chain uses TRBV7-2 with TRBJ1-5; 7 positions match TRBD1. V was clipped by 4 bases and J by 4 bases; unmatched bases: 7. CDR3 size: 15 residues. Germline CDR1 and CDR2: SGHTA and FQGNSA.

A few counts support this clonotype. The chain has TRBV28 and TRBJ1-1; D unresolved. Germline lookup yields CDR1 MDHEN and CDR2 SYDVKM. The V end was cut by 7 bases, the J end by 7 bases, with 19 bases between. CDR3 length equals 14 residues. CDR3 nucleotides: TGTGCCAGCATTTCCCCTACGGGTCATCTTGAAGCTTTCTTT. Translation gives CASISPTGHLEAFF.

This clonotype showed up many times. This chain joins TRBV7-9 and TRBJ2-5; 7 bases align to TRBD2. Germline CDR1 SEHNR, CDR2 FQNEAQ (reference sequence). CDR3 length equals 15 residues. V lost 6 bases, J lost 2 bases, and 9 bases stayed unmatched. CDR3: CASSPGDGRQETQYF. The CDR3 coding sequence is TGTGCCAGCAGTCCGGGTGACGGGAGGCAAGAGACCCAGTACTTC.

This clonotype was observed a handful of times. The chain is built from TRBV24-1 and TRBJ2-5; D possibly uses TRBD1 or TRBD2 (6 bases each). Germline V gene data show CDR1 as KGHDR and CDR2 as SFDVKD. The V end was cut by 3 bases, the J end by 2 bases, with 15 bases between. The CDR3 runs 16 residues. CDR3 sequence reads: CATSDSMGGRQETQYF. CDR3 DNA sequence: TGTGCCACCAGTGATAGCATGGGGGGCCGGCAAGAGACCCAGTACTTC.

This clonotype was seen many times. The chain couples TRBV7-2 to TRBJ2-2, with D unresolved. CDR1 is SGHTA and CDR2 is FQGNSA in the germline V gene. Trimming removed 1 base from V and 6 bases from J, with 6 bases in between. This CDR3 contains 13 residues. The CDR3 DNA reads TGTGCCAGCAGCTTAGATGTGTCCGGGGAGCTGTTTTTT. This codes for CASSLDVSGELFF.

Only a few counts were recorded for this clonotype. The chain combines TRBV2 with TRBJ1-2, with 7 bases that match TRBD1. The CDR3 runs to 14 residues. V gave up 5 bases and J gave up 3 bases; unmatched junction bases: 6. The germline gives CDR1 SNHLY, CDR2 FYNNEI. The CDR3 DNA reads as TGTGCCAGCAGTAAGCGACAGGGCGACTATGGCTACACCTTC. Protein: CASSKRQGDYGYTF. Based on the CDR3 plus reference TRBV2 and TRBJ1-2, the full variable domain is EPEVTQTPSHQVTQMGQEVILRCVPISNHLYFYWYRQILGQKVEFLVSFYNNEISEKSEIFDDQFSVERPDGSNFTLKIRSTKLEDSAMYFCASSKRQGDYGYTFGSGTRLTVV.